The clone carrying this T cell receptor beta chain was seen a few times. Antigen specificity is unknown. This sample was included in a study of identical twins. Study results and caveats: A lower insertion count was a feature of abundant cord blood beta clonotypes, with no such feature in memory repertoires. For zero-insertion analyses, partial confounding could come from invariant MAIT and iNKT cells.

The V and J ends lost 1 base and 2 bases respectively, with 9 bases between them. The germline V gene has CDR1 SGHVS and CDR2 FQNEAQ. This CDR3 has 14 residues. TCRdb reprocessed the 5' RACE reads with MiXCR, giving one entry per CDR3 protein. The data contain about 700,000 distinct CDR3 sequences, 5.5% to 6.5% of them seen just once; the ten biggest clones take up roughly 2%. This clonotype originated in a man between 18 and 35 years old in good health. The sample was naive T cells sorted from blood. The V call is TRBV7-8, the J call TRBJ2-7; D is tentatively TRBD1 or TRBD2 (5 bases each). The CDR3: CASSLGGWPYEQYV. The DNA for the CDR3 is TGTGCCAGCAGCTTAGGGGGGTGGCCCTACGAGCAGTACGTC.